The sequence of this TCR beta chain was determined in a study of blood T cell repertoires in COVID-19. In the study's own analysis: Reference gene primers were amplified, and this amplification served to estimate nucleated cell counts. Assay: immunoSEQ multiplex PCR; the TCRdb copy retains only in-frame clones and omits some. From that table come the V and J calls and clone size; the DNA was used to work out D and trimming. The sample has about 180,000 clones, 80% to 90% seen once. This CDR3 comprises 14 residues. Germline trimming cut 5 bases from V and 0 bases from J; bases unmatched to any gene: 3. From germline, CDR1 is MNHEY and CDR2 SMNVEV (reference sequence).

The receptor's source is a man aged 60 to 69 with acute or convalescent COVID-19. What was sequenced was peripheral blood. The chain recombines TRBV27 with TRBJ1-1, with 7 bases aligning to TRBD1. CDR3 residues: CASSAGQMNTEAFF. The CDR3 DNA reads as TGTGCCAGCAGTGCGGGACAGATGAACACTGAAGCTTTCTTT.